The 32 T cell receptor beta chains reported below all come from one sample, sequenced in a study of blood T cell repertoires in COVID-19. Clones were read by immunoSEQ multiplex PCR, and TCRdb kept only the in-frame ones, dropping some. Of over 120,000 clones listed, 60% to 80% are singletons. The sample was peripheral blood. All receptors derive from a woman in her forties or fifties with active or convalescent COVID-19.

CDR3 in DNA: TGCAGTGCTAGCGGGGAGGATACGCAGTATTTT. Translated: CSASGEDTQYF. This chain connects TRBV20-1 to TRBJ2-3; D is perhaps TRBD2 (5 bases). This CDR3 comprises 11 residues. Trimming removed 3 bases from V and 6 bases from J, with 7 bases in between. Germline loops: CDR1 DFQATT, CDR2 SNEGSKA (reference sequence).

The chain joins TRBV7-3 to TRBJ2-3; 10 bases align to TRBD2. V lost 3 bases and J lost 3; bases outside the gene matches: 3. Germline V lookup: CDR1 SGHTA, CDR2 FQGTGA. The CDR3 totals 15 residues. CDR3 in amino acids: CASSLGLAQTDTQYF. The CDR3 DNA reads as TGTGCCAGCAGCTTGGGACTAGCGCAAACAGATACGCAGTATTTT.

The V call is TRBV15, the J call TRBJ1-5; TRBD1 is a possible D gene (5 bases). The CDR3 covers 14 residues. V was trimmed by 4 bases and J by 4 bases, leaving 11 bases between them. Germline-derived CDR1 and CDR2 are LNHNV and YYDKDF (reference sequence). DNA for the CDR3: TGTGCCACCAGCAAGGGCAGGGAAAATCAGCCCCAGCATTTT. It specifies CATSKGRENQPQHF.

This clone was found a few times. The rearrangement links TRBV15 to TRBJ2-1; TRBD2 is a possible D gene (6 bases). Germline CDR1 is LNHNV and CDR2 is YYDKDF (reference sequence). The CDR3 is made up of 16 amino acids. Trimming took off 0 bases at V and 2 bases at J, with 11 bases between the two ends. CDR3 coding DNA: TGTGCCACCAGCAGAGATGCGGCGGGGACCTACAATGAGCAGTTCTTC. Protein product: CATSRDAAGTYNEQFF.

The CDR3 nucleotides are TGTGCCAGCAGCCCCCGGTTCCGGGACAGGATTTCCTACGAGCAGTACTTC. Translated, it gives CASSPRFRDRISYEQYF. This chain joins TRBV7-8 and TRBJ2-7, with 8 bases fitting TRBD1. This CDR3 is 17 amino acids long. CDR1 and CDR2 (germline): SGHVS, FQNEAQ. Trimming cost V 5 bases and J 1 base; bases outside gene matches: 13.

This chain uses TRBV6-4 with TRBJ1-2, with TRBD1 matching over 7 bases. V shed 6 bases, J shed 4 bases, and the junction held 8 bases outside the gene matches. The CDR3 loop spans 14 amino acids. Per the germline V gene, CDR1 is MRHNA and CDR2 is SNTAGT. In DNA, the CDR3 is TGTGCCAGCAGCCAGGACAGGTCAACCTATGGCTACACCTTC. Translation: CASSQDRSTYGYTF.

The rearrangement links TRBV10-1 to TRBJ2-3; 8 bases are a match to TRBD2. CDR1 and CDR2 (germline): WNHNN, SYGVQD (reference sequence). The CDR3 extends over 15 amino acids. J gave up 3 bases and V 1 base, and 3 bases lay outside the gene matches. CDR3 DNA: TGCGCCAGCAGTGAGTGGGCGGGGGGAACAGATACGCAGTATTTT. Its protein is CASSEWAGGTDTQYF.

The chain uses TRBV7-2 and TRBJ2-7; tentative D call: TRBD1 (5 bases). The CDR3 contains 14 residues. V shed 3 bases and J shed 3 bases, with 12 bases lying between them. Germline V gene sequence: CDR1 SGHTA, CDR2 FQGNSA. CDR3 protein: CASSFRTSIYEQYF. The CDR3 region has the DNA TGTGCCAGCAGCTTTAGGACAAGCATCTACGAGCAGTACTTC.

The chain is built from TRBV13 and TRBJ2-7; TRBD1 matches 7 bases. Germline lookup yields CDR1 PRHDT and CDR2 FYEKMQ (reference sequence). The CDR3 contains 14 residues. J was trimmed by 2 bases and V by 3 bases; bases with no gene match: 4. CDR3: CASSFSDRAYEQYF. CDR3 nucleotides: TGTGCCAGCAGCTTTTCCGACAGGGCCTACGAGCAGTACTTC.

The chain has TRBV28 and TRBJ2-1, with D possibly TRBD2 on 7 matching bases. V was clipped by 4 bases and J by 8 bases, with 18 bases between them. The CDR3 is 15 residues long. Germline CDR1 and CDR2: MDHEN and SYDVKM. CDR3 nucleotide sequence: TGTGCCAGCAGTTCCCCCGGGGGCGGGAGCTATGAGCAGTTCTTC. Protein product: CASSSPGGGSYEQFF.

The chain is built from TRBV3-1 (or the pseudogene TRBV3-2) and TRBJ1-4; TRBD1 is a possible D gene (5 bases). V lost 0 bases and J lost 7, with 15 bases in between. The CDR3 totals 16 residues. Per the germline V gene, CDR1 is LGHDT and CDR2 is YNNKEL (reference sequence). The CDR3 coding sequence is TGTGCCAGCAGCCAAGATACAGGACATAGATTTGAAAAACTGTTTTTT. It is translated as CASSQDTGHRFEKLFF.

Details on this clone: In the same sample, other DNA sequences code for this CDR3. J is TRBJ2-3 and V is TRBV29-1; 7 nucleotides agree with TRBD1. V lost 7 bases to trimming and J lost 1 base; unmatched junction nucleotides: 5. The CDR3 loop spans 13 amino acids. The germline V gene encodes CDR1 SQVTM and CDR2 ANQGSEA. The CDR3: CSARQGGTDTQYF. CDR3 DNA: TGCAGCGCAAGACAGGGCGGCACAGATACGCAGTATTTT.

The V call is TRBV7-9, the J call TRBJ2-1; 7 bases fit TRBD2. The CDR3 is 14 residues long. CDR1 and CDR2 from the germline V gene are SEHNR and FQNEAQ (reference sequence). J lost 2 bases, V lost 3 bases, and 1 base had no gene match. The CDR3 coding sequence is TGTGCCAGCAGCTTGGGGAGGGCCTACAATGAGCAGTTCTTC. This gives the protein CASSLGRAYNEQFF.

The gene calls are TRBV7-8 and TRBJ2-7, with TRBD2 identical over 9 bases. The ends lost 8 bases at V and 8 bases at J; junction bases unmatched: 10. This CDR3 is built from 13 residues. The germline V gene encodes CDR1 SGHVS and CDR2 FQNEAQ. The CDR3 protein is CASQEIAGAQQYF. The CDR3 region has the DNA TGTGCCAGCCAGGAAATAGCGGGGGCCCAGCAGTACTTC.

This clone was observed a handful of times. This chain connects TRBV5-4 to TRBJ2-1; 9 nucleotides match TRBD2. Germline CDR1 and CDR2: SGHNT and YYREEE (reference sequence). The CDR3 has 16 residues. V trimming: 1 base; J trimming: 5 bases; junction bases outside the gene matches: 7. DNA for the CDR3: TGTGCCAGCAGCTTGTATTCTAGCGGGGTAAACAATGAGCAGTTCTTC. Translating it yields CASSLYSSGVNNEQFF.

This sequence joins TRBV7-2 and TRBJ2-1; D uncertain. The CDR3 is 11 amino acids. CDR1 SGHTA and CDR2 FQGNSA come from the germline V gene. Deletions cut 5 bases from V and 6 bases from J, with 5 bases between. CDR3 loop: CASSPVNEQFF. CDR3 in DNA: TGTGCCAGCAGCCCCGTCAATGAGCAGTTCTTC.

The genes are TRBV6-5 and TRBJ1-2; 8 bases fit TRBD1. V trimming: 6 bases; J trimming: 8 bases; junction bases outside the gene matches: 5. Germline V gene lookup returns CDR1 MNHEY and CDR2 SVGAGI. CDR3 length: 12 residues. In nucleotides, the CDR3 is TGTGCCAGCAGGGGACAGGTATTAGGCTACACCTTC. Translated: CASRGQVLGYTF.

This chain joins TRBV19 and TRBJ1-2; 11 bases fit TRBD1. The CDR3 is 17 residues long. After removal of 7 bases from V and 0 bases from J, the junction contained 10 bases not matched to a gene. The germline gives CDR1 LNHDA, CDR2 SQIVND (reference sequence). The CDR3 nucleotides read TGTGCCAGTACCGAGCTGGGACAGGGGGGATCTAACTATGGCTACACCTTC. Translation gives CASTELGQGGSNYGYTF.

The gene calls are TRBV27 and TRBJ1-2; 9 bases align to TRBD1. The CDR3 contains 14 residues. With 6 bases clipped from V and 5 bases from J, the junction kept 7 bases outside the gene matches. In germline, CDR1 is MNHEY, CDR2 SMNVEV (reference sequence). The DNA for the CDR3 is TGTGCCAGCAGGGACAGGGGCTCGCGGTATGGCTACACCTTC. Protein: CASRDRGSRYGYTF.

The CDR3 reads CASSPSTANTEAFF. CDR3 coding DNA: TGTGCCAGCTCACCATCTACAGCAAACACTGAAGCTTTCTTT. V and J are TRBV18 and TRBJ1-1; no clear D gene. CDR1 and CDR2 (germline): KGHSH, LQKENI. V was clipped by 2 bases and J by 2 bases, with 9 bases between them. The CDR3 totals 14 residues.

The V and J genes are TRBV12-3 or TRBV12-4 and TRBJ2-3, with D uncertain. V shed 1 base and J shed 7 bases, with 6 bases lying between them. This CDR3 region has 12 residues. CDR3 protein: CASSLGVNTQYF. The CDR3 DNA follows: TGTGCCAGCAGTTTAGGAGTAAATACGCAGTATTTT.

This sequence joins TRBV9 and TRBJ2-1, with 11 bases fitting TRBD2. Germline V CDR1 and CDR2: SGDLS, YYNGEE. V gave up 0 bases and J gave up 4 bases; unmatched junction bases: 9. This CDR3 is 18 amino acids long. Here the CDR3 DNA reads TGTGCCAGCAGCGTAGCTGGAGGGGGACTAGCGGATTACAATGAGCAGTTCTTC. Residues: CASSVAGGGLADYNEQFF. Drawing the rest from reference TRBV9 and TRBJ2-1, the complete variable domain is DSGVTQTPKHLITATGQRVTLRCSPRSGDLSVYWYQQSLDQGLQFLIQYYNGEERAKGNILERFSAQQFPDLHSELNLSSLELGDSALYFCASSVAGGGLADYNEQFFGPGTRLTVL.

This rearrangement joins TRBV5-1 to TRBJ1-1, with D possibly matching TRBD1 (5 bases). Trimming took off 0 bases at V and 1 base at J, with 10 bases between the two ends. Germline CDR1 reads SGHRS; CDR2 reads YFSETQ. The CDR3 covers 15 residues. CDR3 sequence: CASSLEGEGNTEAFF. DNA for the CDR3: TGCGCCAGCAGCTTGGAAGGGGAGGGGAACACTGAAGCTTTCTTT.

CDR3 in amino acids: CASSLQETQYF. In nucleotides, the CDR3 is TGTGCCAGCAGTCTGCAAGAGACCCAGTACTTC. V usage is TRBV12-3 or TRBV12-4 and J usage is TRBJ2-5; the D is unclear. This CDR3 is built from 11 residues. Between the trimmed V and J ends, which lost 5 bases and 2 bases, there was a span of 3 bases.

This clone was observed once. The chain links TRBV11-1 to TRBJ1-1, with 8 bases matching TRBD1. Losses at the gene ends were 2 bases for V and 3 bases for J; bases not matched to a gene: 5. The CDR3 is 15 residues long. Per germline, CDR1 SGHAT and CDR2 FQDESV (reference sequence). DNA of the CDR3: TGTGCCAGCAGCTTACCGGACAGGGACGACACTGAAGCTTTCTTT. Amino acids: CASSLPDRDDTEAFF.

The V and J genes are TRBV4-3 and TRBJ1-1; perhaps TRBD1 as D (6 bases). Per the germline V gene, CDR1 is LGHNA and CDR2 is YSLEER. V lost 4 bases to trimming and J lost 1 base, with 13 bases between them. CDR3 size: 15 residues. Written as DNA, the CDR3 is TGCGCCAGCAGCCCCCCGGGACACCCGAACACTGAAGCTTTCTTT. It codes for CASSPPGHPNTEAFF.

The CDR3 loop reads CATSDGGGGIKNIQYF. CDR3 coding DNA: TGTGCCACCAGTGATGGAGGGGGCGGGATTAAAAACATTCAGTACTTC. The genes are TRBV24-1 and TRBJ2-4, with D tentatively TRBD1 (7 bases). Trimming removed 3 bases at V and 4 bases at J, with 15 bases between. The CDR3 is 16 residues long. Per germline, CDR1 KGHDR and CDR2 SFDVKD.

As to this clone: One junction end disagrees with the germline gene, perhaps due to a read error. The gene calls are TRBV7-9 and TRBJ2-7; 8 bases agree with TRBD2. The CDR3 is 14 amino acids. The germline V gene has CDR1 SEHNR and CDR2 FQNEAQ (reference sequence). The DNA of the CDR3 is TGTGCCAGCAGCACGAGCGGGGGCCTTCGAGCTGAGGACTTC. As protein: CASSTSGGLRAEDF.

J is TRBJ1-1 and V is TRBV2; D unresolved. V lost 6 bases and J 5 bases, leaving 16 bases between the germline ends. CDR1 is SNHLY and CDR2 is FYNNEI in the germline V gene. The CDR3 loop spans 14 amino acids. Here the CDR3 reads CASRHEVRWTEAFF. DNA of the CDR3: TGTGCCAGCAGACACGAGGTCAGATGGACTGAAGCTTTCTTT.

The chain carries TRBV18 and TRBJ2-7; no definite D call. Germline V gene sequence: CDR1 KGHSH, CDR2 LQKENI. The CDR3 runs 13 residues. V shed 3 bases and J shed 2 bases, with 8 bases lying between them. CDR3 residues: CASSPRLTYEQYF. The CDR3 bases are TGTGCCAGCTCACCGAGGCTTACCTACGAGCAGTACTTC.

This chain joins TRBV28 and TRBJ1-2, with 8 bases identical to TRBD1. Looked up from germline, CDR1 is MDHEN and CDR2 is SYDVKM. The length of the CDR3 is 15 residues. The V and J ends lost 6 bases and 7 bases, in that order; junction bases with no gene match: 13. CDR3 amino acids: CASSLAGTGQFGYTF. CDR3 coding DNA: TGTGCCAGCAGCTTAGCCGGGACAGGACAATTTGGCTACACCTTC.

The chain combines TRBV6-4 with TRBJ1-2, with TRBD1 as a possible D gene (6 bases). Per the germline V gene, CDR1 is MRHNA and CDR2 is SNTAGT. V was pared by 2 bases and J by 4 bases, with 8 bases between. CDR3 size: 13 residues. This CDR3 is CASSDGGFYGYTF. The CDR3 region has the DNA TGTGCCAGCAGTGACGGGGGCTTCTATGGCTACACCTTC.